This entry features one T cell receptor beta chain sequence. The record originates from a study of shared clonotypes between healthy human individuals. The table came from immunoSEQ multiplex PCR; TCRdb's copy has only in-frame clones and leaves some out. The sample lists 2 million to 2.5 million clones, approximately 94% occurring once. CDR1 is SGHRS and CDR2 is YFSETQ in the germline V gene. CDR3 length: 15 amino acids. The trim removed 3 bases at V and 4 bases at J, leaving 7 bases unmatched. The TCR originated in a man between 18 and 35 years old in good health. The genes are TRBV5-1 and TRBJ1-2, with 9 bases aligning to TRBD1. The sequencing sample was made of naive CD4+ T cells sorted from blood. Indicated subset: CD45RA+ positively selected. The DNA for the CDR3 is TGCGCCAGCAGCTCCCGGACAGGGGCGACCTATGGCTACACCTTC. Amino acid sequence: CASSSRTGATYGYTF.